The entry that follows covers one T cell receptor (beta chain) sequence. This clonotype occurred a few times. Its antigen is still unknown. The input lacks base qualities; no much larger clone sits a single base away. These data come from a study of response to subunit inactivated influenza vaccine (dated by TCRdb to the late 2010s). In the study overall: The study used deep quantitative T cell receptor repertoire profiling to track responses to a trivalent subunit inactivated influenza vaccine. Paper-wide results and their limitations: The authors proposed that each seasonal influenza vaccination may bring in only a limited number of new T cells.

Receptor amplification or capture employed RT-PCR. TCRdb lists the instrument as Illumina HiSeq 2500. TCRdb applied fastp at Q25 and MiXCR to the public reads, then kept only in-frame beta chains. Each CDR3 protein gets just one entry, which takes the most common genes and DNA from the rows behind it. In all, the sample holds roughly 700,000 distinct CDR3 sequences, and 15% to 18% of those were seen once. Together, the top ten hold around a tenth of the sample. The germline V gene specifies SGHTA as CDR1 and FQGNSA as CDR2. Trimming removed 1 base from V and 4 bases from J, leaving 11 bases between the germline ends. The CDR3, cysteine through phenylalanine, is 15 amino acids long. The entry retains the CDR3 DNA only, 45 bases that are in frame from base 1.

Sample: PBMCs from blood, taken 11 to 12 days after vaccination. The chain employs TRBV7-2 and TRBJ2-1, with a weak D call of TRBD2 (6 bases match). This TCR was recovered from a man over 45 who received an inactivated influenza vaccine. Donor details come from another sample of the same person, matched by shared clones. The CDR3 reads CASSLVGSGYNEQFF. The DNA reads as follows: TGTGCCAGCAGCTTAGTGGGTAGCGGTTACAATGAGCAGTTCTTC.